This T cell receptor (beta chain) is from a study of T cell responses to AZD1222 COVID-19 vaccine. Measured with immunoSEQ multiplex PCR; TCRdb has only the in-frame clones, and not every one. The sample records 100,000 to 150,000 clones, around 89% being singletons. The CDR3 spans 14 residues. V lost 3 bases, J lost 0 bases, and 9 bases lay in between. Germline CDR1 reads GTSNPN; CDR2 reads SVGIG (reference sequence). This rearrangement joins TRBV30 to TRBJ1-3; unclear D gene. The receptor was derived from an adult in good health. The starting material was peripheral blood, obtained on day 0 of AZD1222 vaccination. The CDR3 DNA is TGTGCCTGGAGAGCTAGATTCTCTGGAAACACCATATATTTT. Residues: CAWRARFSGNTIYF. Complete variable domain (other parts from reference TRBV30 and TRBJ1-3): SQTIHQWPATLVQPVGSPLSLECTVEGTSNPNLYWYRQAAGRGLQLLFYSVGIGQISSEVPQNLSASRPQDRQFILSSKKLLLSDSGFYLCAWRARFSGNTIYFGEGSWLTVV.